The clone carrying this TCR beta chain was found a few times. As yet, its antigen is unknown. The data stem from a study of CD8 T cells in ankylosing spondylitis. This CDR3 contains 15 residues. Trimming removed 2 bases at V and 3 bases at J, with 14 bases between. CDR1 is ENHRY, CDR2 SYGVKD, per germline. MiXCR, run by TCRdb on the 5' RACE reads, gives a single entry per CDR3 protein. Among roughly 230,000 distinct CDR3 sequences, under 20% were seen once, and the ten largest hold about a third. Study-level points and caveats: Seemingly characteristic of ankylosing spondylitis blood was a TCR beta motif consisting of eight highly homologous variants. Prior literature has documented some motif variants in synovial fluid and blood from reactive arthritis. CD8+ by phenotype, disease-linked clones were relatively rare in peripheral blood.

Input material: blood, either unsorted or a sorted T cell fraction (not recorded which). The receptor was isolated from a male donor with ankylosing spondylitis or in good health (not recorded which). The chain combines TRBV10-3 with TRBJ2-7; a weak D match, TRBD2 (5 bases). The CDR3 spells CAISETSGMGYEQYF. The DNA for the CDR3 is TGTGCCATCAGTGAGACCTCCGGGATGGGCTACGAGCAGTACTTC.